This entry features one TCR beta chain sequence. Its antigen is as yet unknown. Trimming removed 6 bases from V and 5 bases from J; junction bases left unmatched: 14. Per the germline V gene, CDR1 is ENHRY and CDR2 is SYGVKD. The CDR3 consists of 18 residues. The assay was immunoSEQ multiplex PCR, and TCRdb's table has in-frame clones only and misses some. The top ten hold 0.9% to 1.4% of the sample, which has about 97,000 clones, 80% to 95% seen once. This sample is part of a study of siplizumab effects on memory and regulatory T cells. Overall study findings and caveats: Just a small share of alloreactive clones was traced back to unstimulated subsets. Mappable alloreactive CD4+ clones averaged approximately 62% Treg-derived with siplizumab versus about 28% in controls. Tregs that proliferated in siplizumab cultures did not have their suppressive function confirmed. Memory cells seemed less diverse than naive T cells, which seemed major alloresponse contributors.

Sequenced: CD4+ T cells sorted from blood. The receptor was derived from a human donor in good health. V gene TRBV10-3 combines with J gene TRBJ2-3; 13 bases match TRBD2. For the CDR3, the DNA is TGTGCCATCAGCCGAACCGGGACTAGCGGGAACTACGGAGATACGCAGTATTTT. Its translation is CAISRTGTSGNYGDTQYF.